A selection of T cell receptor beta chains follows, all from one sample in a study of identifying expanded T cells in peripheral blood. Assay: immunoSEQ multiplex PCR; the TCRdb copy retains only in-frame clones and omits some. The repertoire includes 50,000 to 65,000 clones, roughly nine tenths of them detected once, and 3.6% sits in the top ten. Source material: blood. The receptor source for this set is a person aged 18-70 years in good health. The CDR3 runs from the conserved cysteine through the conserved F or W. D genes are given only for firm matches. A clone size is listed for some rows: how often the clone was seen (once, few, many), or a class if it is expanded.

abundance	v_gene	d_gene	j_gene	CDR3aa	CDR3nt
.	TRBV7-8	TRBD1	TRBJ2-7	CASSFSTGGGEQYF	TGTGCCAGCAGCTTCAGTACAGGGGGCGGAGAGCAGTACTTC
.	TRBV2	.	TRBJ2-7	CASTLDAASSYEQYF	TGTGCCAGCACCCTCGATGCGGCAAGCTCCTACGAGCAGTACTTC
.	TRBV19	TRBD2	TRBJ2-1	CASSIGLAGAPRQFF	TGTGCCAGTAGTATAGGACTAGCGGGGGCCCCGAGGCAGTTCTTC
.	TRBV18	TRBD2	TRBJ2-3	CASSPPRGSGIEDTQYF	TGTGCCAGCTCACCACCCCGGGGTAGCGGGATTGAGGATACGCAGTATTTT
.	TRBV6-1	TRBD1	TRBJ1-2	CASSDAPGQSRGYTF	TGTGCCAGCAGTGATGCCCCGGGACAGTCTAGAGGCTACACCTTC
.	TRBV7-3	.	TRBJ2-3	CASSLSGRTDTQYF	TGTGCCAGCAGCTTAAGTGGGAGAACAGATACGCAGTATTTT
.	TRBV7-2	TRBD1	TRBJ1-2	CASSFYRGGSYGYTF	TGTGCCAGCAGCTTCTACAGGGGGGGTAGCTATGGCTACACCTTC
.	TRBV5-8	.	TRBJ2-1	CASSPFDSSYNEQFF	TGTGCCAGCAGCCCCTTCGACAGCTCCTACAATGAGCAGTTCTTC
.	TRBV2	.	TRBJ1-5	CASSEGRNSNQPQHF	TGTGCCAGCAGCGAGGGACGGAATAGCAATCAGCCCCAGCATTTT
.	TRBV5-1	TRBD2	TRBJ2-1	CASSFFGLDRDEQFF	TGCGCCAGCAGCTTCTTTGGACTAGACCGGGATGAGCAGTTCTTC
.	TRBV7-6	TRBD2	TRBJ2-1	CASSRRGGSSYNEQFF	TGTGCCAGCAGCCGTCGCGGGGGTAGCTCCTACAATGAGCAGTTCTTC
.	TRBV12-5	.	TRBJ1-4	CASGLGQGEKLFF	TGTGCTAGTGGTTTGGGGCAAGGTGAAAAACTGTTTTTT
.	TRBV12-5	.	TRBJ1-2	CASGLGRTSNYGYTF	TGTGCTAGTGGTTTGGGCAGGACATCTAACTATGGCTACACCTTC
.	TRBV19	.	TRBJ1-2	CASTMGSSGGYTF	TGTGCCAGTACCATGGGCTCGTCGGGTGGCTACACCTTC
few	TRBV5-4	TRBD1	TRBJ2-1	CASSLAGTVKNNEQFF	TGTGCCAGCAGCTTGGCCGGGACAGTTAAAAACAATGAGCAGTTCTTC
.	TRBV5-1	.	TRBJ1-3	CASSLVSGGNTIYF	TGCGCCAGCAGCTTGGTTTCGGGTGGAAACACCATATATTTT
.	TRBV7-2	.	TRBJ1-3	CASSSDRIYSGNTIYF	TGTGCCAGCAGCTCAGACAGAATCTACTCTGGAAACACCATATATTTT
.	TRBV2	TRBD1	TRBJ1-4	CASSQDRVNEKLFF	TGTGCCAGCAGTCAAGACAGGGTTAATGAAAAACTGTTTTTT
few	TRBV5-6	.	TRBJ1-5	CASSLSNQPQHF	TGTGCCAGCAGCTTGAGCAATCAGCCCCAGCATTTT
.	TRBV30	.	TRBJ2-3	CAWSGSGDTQYF	TGTGCCTGGAGTGGGAGTGGGGATACGCAGTATTTT
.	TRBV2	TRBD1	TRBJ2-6	CARDRESGANVLTF	TGTGCTAGGGACAGGGAATCTGGGGCCAACGTCCTGACTTTC
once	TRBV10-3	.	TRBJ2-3	CAIPSWALGGGGLTDTQYF	TGTGCCATCCCGTCGTGGGCCTTAGGGGGCGGGGGGCTCACAGATACGCAGTATTTT
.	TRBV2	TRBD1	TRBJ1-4	CASGGRGPNEKLFF	TGTGCCAGCGGGGGAAGGGGGCCGAATGAAAAACTGTTTTTT
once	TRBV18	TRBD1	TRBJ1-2	CASSPKIGTARGYTF	TGTGCCAGCTCACCCAAAATCGGGACAGCGCGGGGCTACACCTTC
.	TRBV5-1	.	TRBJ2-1	CASSLSGEEINEQFF	TGCGCCAGCAGCTTATCGGGGGAGGAAATCAATGAGCAGTTCTTC
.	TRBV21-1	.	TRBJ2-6	CASSTGTGTSGANVLTF	TGTGCCAGCAGCACCGGGACAGGGACCTCTGGGGCCAACGTCCTGACTTTC
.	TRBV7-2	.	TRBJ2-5	CASSRGRETQYF	TGTGCCAGCAGCCGAGGGAGGGAGACCCAGTACTTC
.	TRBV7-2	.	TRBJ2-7	CASSLSTGNGYEQYF	TGTGCCAGCAGCTTGTCAACTGGTAACGGTTACGAGCAGTACTTC
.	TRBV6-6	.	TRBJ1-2	CASLLGDRANYGYTF	TGTGCCAGCCTCCTGGGCGACAGAGCTAACTATGGCTACACCTTC
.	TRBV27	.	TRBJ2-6	CASSLSGAGANVLTF	TGTGCCAGCAGTTTATCGGGGGCTGGGGCCAACGTCCTGACTTTC
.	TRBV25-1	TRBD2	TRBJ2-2	CASSEYGDYNTGELFF	TGTGCCAGCAGTGAATACGGGGACTACAACACCGGGGAGCTGTTTTTT
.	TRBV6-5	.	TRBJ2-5	CASMGSETQYF	TGTGCCAGCATGGGGTCAGAGACCCAGTACTTC
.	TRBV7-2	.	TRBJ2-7	CASSSGLSTYEQYF	TGTGCCAGCAGCTCGGGACTCAGTACCTACGAGCAGTACTTC
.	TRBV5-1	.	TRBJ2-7	CASSKDVGYYEQYF	TGCGCCAGCAGCAAGGACGTGGGCTATTACGAGCAGTACTTC
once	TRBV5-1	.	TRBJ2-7	CASSLIQGSYEQYF	TGCGCCAGCAGCTTGATACAGGGCTCCTACGAGCAGTACTTC
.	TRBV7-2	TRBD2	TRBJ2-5	CASSFGLAGGKQETQYF	TGTGCCAGCAGCTTTGGACTAGCGGGGGGCAAACAAGAGACCCAGTACTTC
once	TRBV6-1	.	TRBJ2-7	CASSASSYEQYF	TGTGCCAGCAGTGCCAGCTCCTACGAGCAGTACTTC
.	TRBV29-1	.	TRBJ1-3	CSVVGYGNTIYF	TGCAGCGTTGTAGGGTACGGAAACACCATATATTTT
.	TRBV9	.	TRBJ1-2	CASSATRLGYGYTF	TGTGCCAGCAGCGCTACTCGATTGGGTTATGGCTACACCTTC
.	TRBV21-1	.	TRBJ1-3	CASSNRQASGNTIYF	TGTGCCAGCAGCAACAGACAAGCCTCTGGAAACACCATATATTTT
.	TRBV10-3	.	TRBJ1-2	CAISDGGSGYTF	TGTGCCATCAGTGACGGAGGGTCAGGCTACACCTTC
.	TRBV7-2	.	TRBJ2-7	CASSLERRGTAISYEQYF	TGTGCCAGCAGCTTAGAGAGGCGCGGGACAGCTATATCCTACGAGCAGTACTTC
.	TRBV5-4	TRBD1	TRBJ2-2	CASSLVGGGQVANTGELFF	TGTGCCAGCAGCTTAGTAGGAGGGGGACAGGTCGCGAACACCGGGGAGCTGTTTTTT
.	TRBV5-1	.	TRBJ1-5	CASSLDGGNQPQHF	TGCGCCAGCAGCTTGGATGGGGGGAATCAGCCCCAGCATTTT
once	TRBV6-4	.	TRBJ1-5	CASGSGRRRSNQPQHF	TGTGCCAGCGGAAGTGGTCGGCGAAGGAGCAATCAGCCCCAGCATTTT
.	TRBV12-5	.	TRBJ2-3	CASGFPRDTQYF	TGTGCTAGTGGTTTCCCTAGAGACACGCAGTATTTT
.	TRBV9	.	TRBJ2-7	CASSVDPSSSYEQYF	TGTGCCAGCAGCGTAGATCCTTCCAGCTCCTACGAGCAGTACTTC
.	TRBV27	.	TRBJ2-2	CASSLWANTGELFF	TGTGCCAGCAGCCTGTGGGCGAACACCGGGGAGCTGTTTTTT
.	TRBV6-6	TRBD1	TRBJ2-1	CASSWTGSYNEQFF	TGTGCCAGCAGTTGGACAGGCTCCTACAATGAGCAGTTCTTC
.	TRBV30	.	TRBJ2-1	CAWEDTDNEQFF	TGTGCCTGGGAAGACACAGATAATGAGCAGTTCTTC
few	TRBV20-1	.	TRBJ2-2	CSARYTGELFF	TGCAGTGCTAGGTACACCGGGGAGCTGTTTTTT